This entry is about one T cell receptor beta chain. In the PCR, 60 Vbeta and 13 Jbeta primers were used. The protocol was immunoSEQ multiplex PCR, while the TCRdb copy is restricted to in-frame clones and leaves out a portion. In the table there are 150,000 to 200,000 clones, roughly four fifths of which are singletons. This CDR3 comprises 14 residues. From germline, CDR1 is LNHDA and CDR2 SQIVND (reference sequence). Trimming removed 3 bases from V and 5 bases from J, with 14 bases in between. This record comes from a study of cytomegalovirus exposure and HLA in healthy donors. This receptor was obtained from a man aged 25 to 40 in good health and CMV-seronegative. Input material: PBMCs. The rearrangement joins TRBV19 to TRBJ2-7; D gene uncertain. Here the CDR3 reads CASSMNGRVDEQYF. Written as DNA, the CDR3 is TGTGCCAGTAGTATGAACGGCCGGGTGGACGAGCAGTACTTC.